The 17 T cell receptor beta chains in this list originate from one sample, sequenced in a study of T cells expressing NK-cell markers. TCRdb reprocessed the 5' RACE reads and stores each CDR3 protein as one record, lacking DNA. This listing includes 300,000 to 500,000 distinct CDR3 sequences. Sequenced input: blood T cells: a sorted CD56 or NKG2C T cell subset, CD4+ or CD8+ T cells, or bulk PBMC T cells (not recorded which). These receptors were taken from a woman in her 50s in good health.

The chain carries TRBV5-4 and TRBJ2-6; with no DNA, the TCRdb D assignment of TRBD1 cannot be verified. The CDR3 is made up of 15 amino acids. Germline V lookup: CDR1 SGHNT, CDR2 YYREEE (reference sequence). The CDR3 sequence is CASSSRDFGANVLTF. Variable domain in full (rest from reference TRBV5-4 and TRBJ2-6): ETGVTQSPTHLIKTRGQQVTLRCSSQSGHNTVSWYQQALGQGPQFIFQYYREEENGRGNFPPRFSGLQFPNYSSELNVNALELDDSALYLCASSSRDFGANVLTFGAGSRLTVL.

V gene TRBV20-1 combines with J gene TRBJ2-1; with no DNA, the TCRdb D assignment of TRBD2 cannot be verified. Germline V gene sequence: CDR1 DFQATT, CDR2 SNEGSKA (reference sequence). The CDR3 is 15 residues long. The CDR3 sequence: CSARDLAGLGNEQFF.

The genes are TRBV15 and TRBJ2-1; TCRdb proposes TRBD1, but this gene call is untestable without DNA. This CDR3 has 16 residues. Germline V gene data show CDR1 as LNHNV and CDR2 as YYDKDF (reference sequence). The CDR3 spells CATSTLPGQGGHEQFF.

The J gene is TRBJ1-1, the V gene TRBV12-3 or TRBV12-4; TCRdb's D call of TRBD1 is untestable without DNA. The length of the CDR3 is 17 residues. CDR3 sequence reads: CASSLPDRGAMNTEAFF.

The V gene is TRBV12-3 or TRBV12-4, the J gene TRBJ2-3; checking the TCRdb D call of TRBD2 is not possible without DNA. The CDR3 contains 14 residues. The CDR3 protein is CASSFLSRGDTQYF.

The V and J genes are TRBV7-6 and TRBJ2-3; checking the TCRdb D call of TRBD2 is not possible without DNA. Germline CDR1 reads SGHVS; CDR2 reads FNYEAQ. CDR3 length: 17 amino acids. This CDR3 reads CASSLGLREVGTDTQYF.

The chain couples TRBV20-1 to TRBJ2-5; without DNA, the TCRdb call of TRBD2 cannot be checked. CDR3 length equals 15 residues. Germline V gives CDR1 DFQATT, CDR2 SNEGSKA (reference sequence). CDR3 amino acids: CSASIRDYSRETQYF.

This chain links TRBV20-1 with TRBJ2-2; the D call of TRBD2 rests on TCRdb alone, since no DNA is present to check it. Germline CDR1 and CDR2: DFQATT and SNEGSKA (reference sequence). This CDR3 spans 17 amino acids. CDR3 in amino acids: CSASTSATKGNTGELFF.

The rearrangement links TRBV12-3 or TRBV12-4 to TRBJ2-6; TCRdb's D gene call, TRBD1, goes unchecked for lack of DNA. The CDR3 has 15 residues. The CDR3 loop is CASSPRVARANVLTF.

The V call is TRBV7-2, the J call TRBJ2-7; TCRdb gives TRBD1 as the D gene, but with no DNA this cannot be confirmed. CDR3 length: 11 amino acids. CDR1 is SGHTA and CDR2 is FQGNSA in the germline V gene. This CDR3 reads CASSPRAEQYF.

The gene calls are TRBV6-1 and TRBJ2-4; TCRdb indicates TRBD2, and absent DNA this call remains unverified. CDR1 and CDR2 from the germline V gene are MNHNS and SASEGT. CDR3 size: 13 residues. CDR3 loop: CASTGGRTNIQYF.

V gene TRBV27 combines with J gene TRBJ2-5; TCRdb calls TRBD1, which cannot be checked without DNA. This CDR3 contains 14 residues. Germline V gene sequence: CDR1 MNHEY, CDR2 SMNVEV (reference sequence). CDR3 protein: CASSQTGVGETQYF.

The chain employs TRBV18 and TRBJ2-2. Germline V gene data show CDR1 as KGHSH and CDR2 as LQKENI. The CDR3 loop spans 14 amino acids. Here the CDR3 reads CASSPPIYTGELFF.

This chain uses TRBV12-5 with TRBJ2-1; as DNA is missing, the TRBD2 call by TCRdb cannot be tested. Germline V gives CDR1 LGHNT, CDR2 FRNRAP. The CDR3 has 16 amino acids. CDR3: CASGPRGLAGSNEQFF.

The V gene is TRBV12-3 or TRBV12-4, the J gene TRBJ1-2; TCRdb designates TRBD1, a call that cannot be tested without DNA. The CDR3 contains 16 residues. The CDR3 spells CASSLADRGHRYGYTF.

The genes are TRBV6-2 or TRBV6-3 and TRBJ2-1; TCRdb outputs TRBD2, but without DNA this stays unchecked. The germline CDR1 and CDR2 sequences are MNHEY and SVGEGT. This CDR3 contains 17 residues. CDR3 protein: CASSYTPGLASYNEQFF.

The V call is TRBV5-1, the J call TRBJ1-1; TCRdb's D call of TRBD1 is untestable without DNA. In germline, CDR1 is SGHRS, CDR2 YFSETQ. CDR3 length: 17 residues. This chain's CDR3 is CASSLGLQGALWTEAFF. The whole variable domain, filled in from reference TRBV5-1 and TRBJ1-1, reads KAGVTQTPRYLIKTRGQQVTLSCSPISGHRSVSWYQQTPGQGLQFLFEYFSETQRNKGNFPGRFSGRQFSNSRSEMNVSTLELGDSALYLCASSLGLQGALWTEAFFGQGTRLTVV.